This TCR beta chain was obtained from a study of T cell repertoires in cytomegalovirus infection (dated by TCRdb to the late 2010s). Describing the broader study: Because public TCR beta signatures pointed to carriage of CMV infection together with the matching HLA type, the HLA type of each donor mattered for the analysis. General conclusions and limits of the study: Carriers of CMV infection plus the relevant HLA type were discriminated by the cumulative frequency of public TCR beta family members in the study cohort and in an independent approximately 360-donor cohort. The ex vivo response was dominated by HLA-C-restricted CMV-specific TCR beta clonotypes, which also provided the single most frequent clonotype in two of eight donors.

This clonotype was observed at least ten times. Its antigen is not yet known. The input lacks base qualities; no much larger clone sits a single base away. CDR1 and CDR2 (SGHVS, FQNEAQ) derive from the germline V gene. V trim: 5 bases; J trim: 4 bases; unmatched bases: 6. The CDR3 numbers 15 residues from cysteine through phenylalanine. Only CDR3 DNA remains: 45 bases, in frame from the first base. The instrument given in TCRdb is Illumina HiSeq 1500. The public reads were run again by TCRdb, first through fastp at Q25 and then through MiXCR, and only productive beta chains were kept. Each CDR3 protein gets just one entry, which takes the most common genes and DNA from the rows behind it. Present in this sample are approximately 700,000 distinct CDR3 sequences, about 40% of which were seen just once. Jointly, the top ten make up more than 2.5% of the sample.

This clonotype was sampled from a human donor in good health (CMV status not recorded). Some clones in this sample may be carry-over from other donors' samples. The V and J genes are TRBV7-8 and TRBJ2-1; a stretch of 9 junction bases matches TRBD1. The source material was PBMCs. The DNA sequence follows: TGTGCCAGCAGCCTACCGACAGGGGGTTACAATGAGCAGTTCTTC. Its protein product is CASSLPTGGYNEQFF.